This T cell receptor beta chain is drawn from a study of beta chain features in type 1 diabetes. Study results and caveats: For TCRB rearrangement, an influence of HLA type remained unresolved here. Researchers report that Type 1 diabetes patients had moderately but significantly shorter TCRB CDR3s across all four CD4+ subsets.

This clone was observed a few times. Its target is not known. Germline CDR1 reads LNHDA; CDR2 reads SQIVND (reference sequence). The CDR3 contains 13 residues. The ends lost 6 bases at V and 6 bases at J; junction bases unmatched: 5. As every portion of the isolated RNA was reverse transcribed, the sequencing read expressed TCRB transcripts. Repertoires were generated with immunoSEQ multiplex PCR, while TCRdb's copy carries only in-frame clones and drops some. The sample lists about 370,000 clones; roughly 16% were seen once. The sequenced material came from naive CD4+ T cells from blood. V gene TRBV19 combines with J gene TRBJ1-1; TRBD1 matches at 9 bases. This sequence originates from a woman aged 18-29 years in good health. The CDR3 region has the DNA TGTGCCAGTAGAAGGACAGGGGCGGCTGAAGCTTTCTTT. As protein: CASRRTGAAEAFF.